These 11 T cell receptor beta chains came from one sample sequenced in a study of blood T cell repertoires in COVID-19. Repertoires were generated with immunoSEQ multiplex PCR, while TCRdb's copy carries only in-frame clones and drops some. The sample yields fewer than 150,000 clones, 85% to 90% seen once. Source material: peripheral blood. The receptors derive from a man aged 70-80 years who had recovered from COVID-19.

The CDR3 nucleotides are TGTGCCAGCAGTTTATCGTTCTCTTCTGGGGCAGAAGCTTTCTTT. Translating it yields CASSLSFSSGAEAFF. The V gene is TRBV27, the J gene TRBJ1-1; possible D gene TRBD1, 5 bases. Germline lookup yields CDR1 MNHEY and CDR2 SMNVEV (reference sequence). The CDR3 has 15 residues. V was trimmed by 0 bases and J by 8 bases, leaving 16 bases between them.

The chain employs TRBV5-1 and TRBJ1-4, with 8 bases identical to TRBD1. Trimming removed 2 bases from V and 4 bases from J; junction bases left unmatched: 4. The CDR3 runs to 15 residues. In germline, CDR1 is SGHRS, CDR2 YFSETQ. The DNA of the CDR3 is TGCGCCAGCAGCTTTCGGACAGGGAATAATGAAAAACTGTTTTTT. Residues: CASSFRTGNNEKLFF.

The chain is built from TRBV24-1 and TRBJ2-1, with TRBD2 matching over 9 bases. Germline V CDR1 and CDR2: KGHDR, SFDVKD. The V and J ends lost 4 bases and 5 bases, in that order; junction bases with no gene match: 8. CDR3 length: 16 amino acids. This CDR3 reads CATSDLQAGGDNEQFF. The CDR3, as DNA: TGTGCCACCAGTGACCTTCAAGCGGGAGGCGACAATGAGCAGTTCTTC.

This sequence joins TRBV5-1 and TRBJ2-5; the D is unclear. The CDR3 covers 12 residues. The ends were cut back, 3 bases at V and 0 bases at J, with 3 bases in the middle. Germline values: CDR1 SGHRS, CDR2 YFSETQ. The CDR3 region is CASSSNQETQYF. The CDR3 DNA sequence: TGCGCCAGCAGCTCTAACCAAGAGACCCAGTACTTC. Based on the CDR3 plus reference TRBV5-1 and TRBJ2-5, the full variable domain is KAGVTQTPRYLIKTRGQQVTLSCSPISGHRSVSWYQQTPGQGLQFLFEYFSETQRNKGNFPGRFSGRQFSNSRSEMNVSTLELGDSALYLCASSSNQETQYFGPGTRLLVL.

The gene calls are TRBV7-3 and TRBJ2-7; 9 nucleotides line up with TRBD1. This CDR3 has 13 amino acids. V lost 5 bases to trimming and J lost 2 bases; unmatched junction nucleotides: 1. Germline V CDR1 and CDR2: SGHTA, FQGTGA. CDR3 loop: CASSGTGTYEQYF. The CDR3 region has the DNA TGTGCCAGCAGCGGGACAGGGACCTACGAGCAGTACTTC.

The J gene is TRBJ2-3, the V gene TRBV7-2; D may be TRBD2 (6 bases). V was clipped by 5 bases and J by 5 bases, with 14 bases between them. CDR1 is SGHTA and CDR2 is FQGNSA in the germline V gene. This CDR3 has 14 amino acids. Here the CDR3 DNA reads TGTGCCAGCAGCCTGAAGACGGGGGTAGATACGCAGTATTTT. It translates to CASSLKTGVDTQYF.

The rearrangement joins TRBV10-3 to TRBJ1-2; tentative D call: TRBD1 (5 bases). Germline CDR1 reads ENHRY; CDR2 reads SYGVKD. Trimming pared 2 bases from V and 8 bases from J, leaving 15 bases between. The CDR3 loop spans 14 amino acids. CDR3 DNA sequence: TGTGCCATCAGTGAGGGGGGAGCCGCGGGAGGCTACACCTTC. Its translation: CAISEGGAAGGYTF.

This chain uses TRBV24-1 with TRBJ2-3, with TRBD1 matching 9 bases. J gave up 1 base and V 3 bases, and 4 bases lay outside the gene matches. This CDR3 has 16 amino acids. The germline gives CDR1 KGHDR, CDR2 SFDVKD. This CDR3 reads CATSDMTGGGTDTQYF. The CDR3 DNA follows: TGTGCCACCAGTGATATGACAGGGGGTGGCACAGATACGCAGTATTTT.

CDR3 DNA: TGTGCCAGCAGCTTAACACCCCTTGGGACTAGCGGGAGGGGCACAGATACGCAGTATTTT. The encoded protein is CASSLTPLGTSGRGTDTQYF. The V and J genes are TRBV7-3 and TRBJ2-3, with TRBD2 matching 16 bases. The CDR3 extends over 20 amino acids. Looked up from germline, CDR1 is SGHTA and CDR2 is FQGTGA. Trimming removed 0 bases from V and 1 base from J; junction bases left unmatched: 7.

This chain connects TRBV19 to TRBJ1-5; a weak D match, TRBD1 (5 bases). CDR1 is LNHDA, CDR2 SQIVND, per germline (reference sequence). Trimming cost V 1 base and J 3 bases, with 10 bases left between them. This CDR3 is 15 amino acids long. Here the CDR3 reads CASSIGQGANQPQHF. In DNA form, the CDR3 reads TGTGCCAGTAGTATAGGGCAGGGCGCCAATCAGCCCCAGCATTTT.

The J gene is TRBJ1-1, the V gene TRBV12-3 or TRBV12-4, with D maybe TRBD1 (5 bases). V shed 5 bases and J shed 1 base, with 8 bases lying between them. CDR3 size: 13 residues. CDR3 DNA: TGTGCCAGCAGTGTCAGGGAGAACACTGAAGCTTTCTTT. This translates into CASSVRENTEAFF.